Detailed here is one TCR beta chain. This sample is part of a study of T-cell memory formation after mild COVID-19. MiXCR was run by TCRdb on the 5' RACE reads, yielding one entry per CDR3 protein. The repertoire holds approximately 250,000 distinct CDR3 sequences, with 16% as singletons. The CDR3 covers 17 residues. Germline V gene data show CDR1 as SNHLY and CDR2 as FYNNEI. J gave up 4 bases and V 6 bases, and 11 bases lay outside the gene matches. The sample comprised PBMCs or a T cell subset sorted from them (not recorded which). This TCR was recovered from a man aged 18 to 29 who had mild COVID-19 (a few samples of this study predate the infection). Cell type and time point are not known. The V call is TRBV2, the J call TRBJ2-1; TRBD2 aligns across 11 bases. CDR3 region: CASRSRASGGLYNEQFF. For the CDR3, the DNA is TGTGCCAGCAGGTCCCGGGCTAGCGGGGGGCTTTACAATGAGCAGTTCTTC.